This T cell receptor beta chain was sequenced during a study of cytomegalovirus exposure and HLA in healthy donors. The CDR3 spans 12 residues. CDR1 is MDHEN, CDR2 SYDVKM, per germline. Trimming removed 3 bases at V and 7 bases at J, with 10 bases between. This PCR relied on a set of 60 Vbeta primers and 13 Jbeta primers. Repertoires were generated with immunoSEQ multiplex PCR, while TCRdb's copy carries only in-frame clones and drops some. The table records approximately 130,000 clones, approximately 64% of them present only once. The rearrangement joins TRBV28 to TRBJ2-7, with D perhaps matching TRBD2 (6 bases). Source material: PBMCs. The sequence was obtained from a woman aged 40 to 55 in good health and CMV-seronegative. The CDR3 reads CASSLPGREQYF. The CDR3 nucleotides are TGTGCCAGCAGTTTGCCAGGGAGGGAGCAGTACTTC.